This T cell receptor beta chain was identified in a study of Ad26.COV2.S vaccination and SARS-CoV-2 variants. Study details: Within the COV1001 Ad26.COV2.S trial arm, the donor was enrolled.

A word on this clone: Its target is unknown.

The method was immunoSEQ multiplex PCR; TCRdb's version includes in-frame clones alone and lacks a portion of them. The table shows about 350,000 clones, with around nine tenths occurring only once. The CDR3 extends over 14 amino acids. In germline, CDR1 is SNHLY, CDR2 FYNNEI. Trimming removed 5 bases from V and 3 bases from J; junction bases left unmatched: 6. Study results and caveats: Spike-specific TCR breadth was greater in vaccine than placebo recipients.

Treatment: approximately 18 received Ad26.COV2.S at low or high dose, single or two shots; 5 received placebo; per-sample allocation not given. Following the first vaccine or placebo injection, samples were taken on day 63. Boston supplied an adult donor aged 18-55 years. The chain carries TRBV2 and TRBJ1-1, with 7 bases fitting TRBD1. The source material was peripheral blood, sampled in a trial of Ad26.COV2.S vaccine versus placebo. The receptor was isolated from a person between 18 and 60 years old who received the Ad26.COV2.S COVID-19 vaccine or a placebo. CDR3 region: CASSRQGSYTEAFF. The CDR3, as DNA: TGTGCCAGCAGTCGACAGGGAAGTTACACTGAAGCTTTCTTT.